This T cell receptor beta chain appears in the sequencing data of a study of T cell responses to AZD1222 COVID-19 vaccine. Trimming took 2 bases from V and 6 from J, leaving 11 bases between them. The CDR3 totals 13 residues. Germline CDR1 is LGHDT and CDR2 is YNNKEL (reference sequence). Assay used: immunoSEQ multiplex PCR; TCRdb lists only in-frame clones, some missing. The sample yields some 120,000 clones, 88% seen once. Study results and caveats: Unmutated regions of variants are reportedly targeted by nearly half of spike-specific TCRs. Baseline serostatus was positive in only a handful of AZD1222 recipients.

In regard to this clone: The antigen remains unidentified.

The source of this sequence is an adult who received the AZD1222 COVID-19 vaccine. This chain connects TRBV3-1 (or the pseudogene TRBV3-2) to TRBJ2-7; tentatively, D is TRBD1 (7 bases). The starting material was peripheral blood, obtained 28 days after the second AZD1222 dose. DNA for the CDR3: TGTGCCAGCAGCCAACAGGGGGGATCCGAGCAGTACTTC. Encoded protein: CASSQQGGSEQYF.